This T cell receptor beta chain was observed in a study of PD-L1 blockade in urothelial cancer. Study context: Typically, measured as a median, blood samples had over 120,000 T cells.

V trimming: 4 bases; J trimming: 5 bases; junction bases outside the gene matches: 5. There are 14 residues in the CDR3. The germline V gene has CDR1 MNHNS and CDR2 SASEGT. Time point meaning: pretreatment peripheral blood. Peripheral blood mononuclear cells were collected from every patient before and during treatment, yielding between 1 and 8 samples per patient. Measured with immunoSEQ multiplex PCR; TCRdb has only the in-frame clones, and not every one. The sample comprises tens of thousands of clones, roughly 84% of which are singletons, and about a tenth rests with the top ten. The sample consisted of PBMCs, taken around atezolizumab (anti-PD-L1) treatment. The chain carries TRBV6-1 and TRBJ1-5; TRBD1 aligns across 7 bases. The sequence derives from a woman in her 70s with urothelial cancer. Here the CDR3 DNA reads TGTGCCAGCAGTGCCGGACAGGCCTATCAGCCCCAGCATTTT. Its translation: CASSAGQAYQPQHF.